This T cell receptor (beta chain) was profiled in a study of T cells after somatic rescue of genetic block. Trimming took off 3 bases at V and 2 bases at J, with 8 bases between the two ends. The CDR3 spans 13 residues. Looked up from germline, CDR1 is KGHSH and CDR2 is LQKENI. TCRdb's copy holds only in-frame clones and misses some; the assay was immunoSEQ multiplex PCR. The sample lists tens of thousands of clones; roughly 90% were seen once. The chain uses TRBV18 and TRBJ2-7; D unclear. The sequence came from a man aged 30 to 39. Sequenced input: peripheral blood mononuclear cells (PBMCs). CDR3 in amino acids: CASSPDETYEQYF. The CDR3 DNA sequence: TGTGCCAGCTCACCCGACGAGACCTACGAGCAGTACTTC.